The 31 T cell receptor beta chains listed next were all sequenced from one sample in a study of STAT5B mutations in CD4+ large granular lymphocyte leukemia. Profiled with immunoSEQ multiplex PCR; TCRdb holds only in-frame clones, not every one. The profile shows nearly 35,000 clones, roughly 85% of them singletons. The sequenced sample consisted of CD4+ T cells from blood buffy coats. These receptors were taken from a human donor in good health.

This chain connects TRBV14 to TRBJ1-1; 7 bases are a match to TRBD1. Germline V CDR1 and CDR2: SGHDN, FVKESK. This CDR3 is built from 15 residues. Trimming took 4 bases from V and 5 from J; bases not matched to a gene: 10. The CDR3: CASSPDGKGATEAFF. The CDR3, as DNA: TGTGCCAGCAGCCCCGACGGGAAGGGGGCGACTGAAGCTTTCTTT. The full variable domain, its missing parts supplied by reference TRBV14 and TRBJ1-1, is EAGVTQFPSHSVIEKGQTVTLRCDPISGHDNLYWYRRVMGKEIKFLLHFVKESKQDESGMPNNRFLAERTGGTYSTLKVQPAELEDSGVYFCASSPDGKGATEAFFGQGTRLTVV.

The J gene is TRBJ2-3, the V gene TRBV11-2; D may be TRBD1 (5 bases). V lost 3 bases and J 3 bases, leaving 16 bases between the germline ends. This CDR3 has 16 residues. Germline values: CDR1 SGHAT, CDR2 FQNNGV. CDR3 sequence reads: CASSFAPGRQTDTQYF. CDR3 sequence (DNA): TGTGCCAGCAGCTTTGCCCCCGGGCGACAGACAGATACGCAGTATTTT.

The chain links TRBV5-1 to TRBJ2-5, with D unresolved. V was clipped by 0 bases and J by 1 base, with 4 bases between them. CDR3 size: 13 residues. Germline lookup yields CDR1 SGHRS and CDR2 YFSETQ. CDR3 sequence (DNA): TGCGCCAGCAGCTTGGCGTTCCAAGAGACCCAGTACTTC. This sequence encodes CASSLAFQETQYF.

The chain employs TRBV5-1 and TRBJ2-1; 7 bases align to TRBD2. Germline lookup yields CDR1 SGHRS and CDR2 YFSETQ. With 7 bases clipped from V and 4 bases from J, the junction kept 11 bases outside the gene matches. This CDR3 contains 15 residues. CDR3 coding DNA: TGCGCCAGCGCCGGCGGGACTACTGTTTACAATGAGCAGTTCTTC. Translating it yields CASAGGTTVYNEQFF. Looking up the rest from reference TRBV5-1 and TRBJ2-1 gives the full variable domain: KAGVTQTPRYLIKTRGQQVTLSCSPISGHRSVSWYQQTPGQGLQFLFEYFSETQRNKGNFPGRFSGRQFSNSRSEMNVSTLELGDSALYLCASAGGTTVYNEQFFGPGTRLTVL.

The genes are TRBV11-2 and TRBJ2-3; 8 bases are a match to TRBD1. V lost 8 bases to trimming and J lost 2 bases; unmatched junction nucleotides: 6. The CDR3 has 14 amino acids. CDR1 and CDR2 (germline): SGHAT, FQNNGV. CDR3 DNA sequence: TGTGCCAGCGGAAGGACAGGGCCCACAGATACGCAGTATTTT. Protein: CASGRTGPTDTQYF.

V usage is TRBV18 and J usage is TRBJ2-1; TRBD2 might be the D (5 bases). Germline values: CDR1 KGHSH, CDR2 LQKENI. Trimming removed 0 bases from V and 2 bases from J, with 17 bases in between. The CDR3 sequence is 18 residues long. The CDR3 region has the DNA TGTGCCAGCTCACCACCGGGAGAATCAAAAGGCCCCTACAATGAGCAGTTCTTC. It yields the protein CASSPPGESKGPYNEQFF.

V and J are TRBV29-1 and TRBJ2-5, with TRBD1 matching over 8 bases. The germline V gene has CDR1 SQVTM and CDR2 ANQGSEA. J gave up 5 bases and V 8 bases, and 7 bases lay outside the gene matches. The CDR3 runs 12 residues. This chain's CDR3 is CSTRTGSETQYF. CDR3 sequence (DNA): TGCAGCACGCGGACAGGGAGTGAGACCCAGTACTTC.

V and J are TRBV6-6 and TRBJ2-5; D could derive from TRBD1 or TRBD2 (5 bases each). Germline V lookup: CDR1 MNHNY, CDR2 SVGAGI (reference sequence). The CDR3 loop spans 13 amino acids. The V end lost 4 bases, the J end lost 3 bases, and 9 bases lay between the germline ends. CDR3 nucleotides: TGTGCCAGCAGTTCGCAGGGAGAAGAGACCCAGTACTTC. Translated, it gives CASSSQGEETQYF.

The gene calls are TRBV5-6 and TRBJ1-1; a weak D match, TRBD1 (6 bases). Germline V gene sequence: CDR1 SGHDT, CDR2 YYEEEE. CDR3 length: 13 residues. V was trimmed by 6 bases and J by 4 bases, leaving 13 bases between them. The CDR3 nucleotides read TGTGCCAGCACAGGGGAAATAGGCACTGAAGCTTTCTTT. As protein: CASTGEIGTEAFF.

The chain joins TRBV19 to TRBJ2-3; 10 nucleotides match TRBD2. Germline CDR1 and CDR2: LNHDA and SQIVND (reference sequence). This CDR3 is 14 amino acids long. V lost 10 bases and J lost 2; bases outside the gene matches: 6. This CDR3 is CAISGTSDTDTQYF. CDR3 DNA: TGTGCCATTTCGGGGACTAGCGACACAGATACGCAGTATTTT.

CDR3 protein: CASSQTGTSGRGRTGELFF. The CDR3 nucleotides are TGCGCCAGCAGCCAAACCGGGACTAGCGGGAGGGGACGGACCGGGGAGCTGTTTTTT. The chain couples TRBV4-1 to TRBJ2-2; 16 positions agree with TRBD2. This CDR3 spans 19 amino acids. V lost 2 bases to trimming and J lost 5 bases; unmatched junction nucleotides: 8. Per germline, CDR1 MGHRA and CDR2 YSYEKL.

This rearrangement joins TRBV15 to TRBJ1-5; D is possibly TRBD1 (5 bases). Germline values: CDR1 LNHNV, CDR2 YYDKDF (reference sequence). CDR3 length equals 18 residues. V was clipped by 0 bases and J by 3 bases, with 18 bases between them. CDR3 in amino acids: CATSREGSGGRVNQPQHF. CDR3 in DNA: TGTGCCACCAGCAGAGAAGGATCCGGGGGGAGGGTCAATCAGCCCCAGCATTTT.

The V gene is TRBV5-5, the J gene TRBJ1-1, with 11 bases fitting TRBD1. The CDR3 length is 14 residues. The trim removed 0 bases at V and 11 bases at J, leaving 6 bases unmatched. Germline CDR1 reads SGHKS; CDR2 reads YYEKEE (reference sequence). As DNA, the CDR3 is TGTGCCAGCAGCTTGGACTCCGGGACAGGGGGTGCTTTCTTT. Amino acids: CASSLDSGTGGAFF.

As regards this clone: Other DNA sequences in this sample translate to the same CDR3. The chain links TRBV7-3 to TRBJ2-1; 8 bases are a match to TRBD2. The germline CDR1 and CDR2 sequences are SGHTA and FQGTGA. The CDR3 has 13 residues. J was trimmed by 7 bases and V by 7 bases; bases with no gene match: 6. CDR3: CASTTSGGNEQFF. CDR3 nucleotide sequence: TGTGCCAGCACAACCTCGGGGGGGAATGAGCAGTTCTTC.

This clone appeared once. The chain couples TRBV6-5 to TRBJ1-1; D unclear. V shed 6 bases and J shed 1 base, with 6 bases lying between them. The germline gives CDR1 MNHEY, CDR2 SVGAGI. This CDR3 spans 12 amino acids. CDR3 sequence (DNA): TGTGCCAGCAGAACCGAGAACACTGAAGCTTTCTTT. Translation: CASRTENTEAFF.

The chain couples TRBV7-9 to TRBJ2-7, with 9 positions matching TRBD1. Germline V gives CDR1 SEHNR, CDR2 FQNEAQ (reference sequence). Trimming took 5 bases from V and 3 from J; bases not matched to a gene: 5. The CDR3 consists of 14 residues. The CDR3 sequence is CASSPRDRDYEQYF. The CDR3 nucleotides read TGTGCCAGCAGCCCCCGGGACAGGGACTACGAGCAGTACTTC.

The CDR3, as DNA: TGTGCCACCAGGCGGGAGGGCTTTGGTAACTATGGCTACACCTTC. It is translated as CATRREGFGNYGYTF. This rearrangement joins TRBV28 to TRBJ1-2; D ambiguous. This CDR3 contains 15 residues. Trimming shortened V by 10 bases and J by 1 base, and 19 bases separated the two germline ends. CDR1 and CDR2 from the germline V gene are MDHEN and SYDVKM.

This clone was picked up a small number of times. The V call is TRBV7-9, the J call TRBJ1-2, with a possible D match to TRBD1 (6 bases). Germline CDR1 SEHNR, CDR2 FQNEAQ (reference sequence). The CDR3 sequence is 17 residues long. The ends were cut back, 1 base at V and 4 bases at J, with 19 bases in the middle. This chain's CDR3 is CASSLEALLGARYGYTF. The CDR3 region has the DNA TGTGCCAGCAGCTTAGAGGCCCTTTTGGGGGCCCGCTATGGCTACACCTTC. Complete variable domain (other parts from reference TRBV7-9 and TRBJ1-2): DTGVSQNPRHKITKRGQNVTFRCDPISEHNRLYWYRQTLGQGPEFLTYFQNEAQLEKSRLLSDRFSAERPKGSFSTLEIQRTEQGDSAMYLCASSLEALLGARYGYTFGSGTRLTVV.

V usage is TRBV2 and J usage is TRBJ2-1, with 7 bases identical to TRBD2. Germline V gene sequence: CDR1 SNHLY, CDR2 FYNNEI. Unmatched junction bases numbered 25, after V lost 11 bases and J lost 0 bases. The CDR3 sequence is 20 residues long. CDR3 amino acids: CAWGGRTGTPRRYSYNEQFF. CDR3 bases: TGTGCCTGGGGGGGTCGGACCGGGACTCCCCGTCGTTACTCCTACAATGAGCAGTTCTTC.

V is TRBV7-2 and J is TRBJ1-5; D gene ambiguous. The CDR3 sequence is 15 residues long. Trimming pared 5 bases from V and 5 bases from J, leaving 16 bases between. Germline V gene lookup returns CDR1 SGHTA and CDR2 FQGNSA. The CDR3, as DNA: TGTGCCAGCAGCCCGCCCGATCTCCTTTATCAGCCCCAGCATTTT. Translated, it gives CASSPPDLLYQPQHF.

The chain joins TRBV9 to TRBJ2-5, with D possibly matching TRBD1 (6 bases). V was shortened by 0 bases and J by 7 bases, with 13 bases between the two germline ends. The CDR3 contains 14 residues. CDR1 is SGDLS and CDR2 is YYNGEE in the germline V gene. In DNA, the CDR3 is TGTGCCAGCAGCGTAGTGGGGGAAGGGGGGACCCAGTACTTC. This translates into CASSVVGEGGTQYF.

The V call is TRBV6-4, the J call TRBJ2-2; 9 nucleotides agree with TRBD2. The CDR3 contains 14 residues. V was clipped by 6 bases and J by 4 bases; unmatched bases: 3. Germline values: CDR1 MRHNA, CDR2 SNTAGT. In nucleotides, the CDR3 is TGTGCCAGCAGGCGGGAGGGGACCACCGGGGAGCTGTTTTTT. Translating gives CASRREGTTGELFF.

This rearrangement joins TRBV5-1 to TRBJ1-2; D not certain. CDR1 SGHRS and CDR2 YFSETQ come from the germline V gene. The germline V and J ends were trimmed by 0 bases and 0 bases, with 9 bases remaining between them. The CDR3 runs 15 residues. The CDR3 sequence is CASSLVPRSNYGYTF. The CDR3 coding sequence is TGCGCCAGCAGCTTGGTACCCAGGTCTAACTATGGCTACACCTTC.

The chain is built from TRBV21-1 and TRBJ2-7; TRBD2 was called by the table and not checked on the DNA. TRBV21-1 is a pseudogene. The CDR3 has 16 residues. The chain's CDR3 is CASSPGTSGSFYEQYF. The CDR3, as DNA: TGTGCCAGCAGCCCCGGGACTAGCGGGAGTTTTTACGAGCAGTACTTC.

DNA for the CDR3: TGCGCCAGCAGCTTGGAGCTCCCGGGGGGAGAGACCCAGTACTTC. Translation: CASSLELPGGETQYF. The V and J genes are TRBV5-1 and TRBJ2-5; the match to TRBD2 covers 7 bases. The CDR3 extends over 15 amino acids. The V gene's germline CDR1 is SGHRS and CDR2 YFSETQ. Trimming at V came to 0 bases and at J to 4 bases, leaving 6 bases not matched to a gene. Full variable domain (rest looked up from reference TRBV5-1 and TRBJ2-5): KAGVTQTPRYLIKTRGQQVTLSCSPISGHRSVSWYQQTPGQGLQFLFEYFSETQRNKGNFPGRFSGRQFSNSRSEMNVSTLELGDSALYLCASSLELPGGETQYFGPGTRLLVL.

The rearrangement joins TRBV19 to TRBJ2-4; unclear D gene. Germline V lookup: CDR1 LNHDA, CDR2 SQIVND (reference sequence). The V and J ends lost 4 bases and 0 bases respectively, with 13 bases between them. The CDR3 has 16 residues. The DNA for the CDR3 is TGTGCCAGTAGTACCGCCCCAGTACTAGCCAAAAACATTCAGTACTTC. This translates into CASSTAPVLAKNIQYF.

J is TRBJ1-2 and V is TRBV5-1; possible D gene TRBD1, 5 bases. CDR1 and CDR2 from the germline V gene are SGHRS and YFSETQ. V lost 0 bases and J lost 2, with 14 bases in between. The CDR3 is 16 amino acids. The CDR3, as DNA: TGCGCCAGCAGCTTGGATTTCCGGGACCGGAACTATGGCTACACCTTC. It yields the protein CASSLDFRDRNYGYTF.

V is TRBV9 and J is TRBJ2-5; maybe TRBD2 (5 bases). The germline V and J ends were trimmed by 4 bases and 11 bases, with 24 bases remaining between them. The length of the CDR3 is 15 residues. Per germline, CDR1 SGDLS and CDR2 YYNGEE. The CDR3 bases are TGTGCCAGCAGCCCGGGGTGGCCCTCCTACGAGGAGCAGTACTTC. Translated, it gives CASSPGWPSYEEQYF.

V gene TRBV11-3 combines with J gene TRBJ2-3; 8 bases match TRBD2. The CDR3 contains 15 residues. Germline values: CDR1 SGHNT, CDR2 YENEEA. J lost 2 bases, V lost 8 bases, and 9 bases had no gene match. CDR3 loop: CASGTLAGITDTQYF. CDR3 DNA sequence: TGTGCCAGCGGTACTCTAGCGGGTATCACAGATACGCAGTATTTT.

In DNA, the CDR3 is TGTGCCAGCAGTGGAAGGGGGTGGTACGAGCAGTACTTC. Its protein product is CASSGRGWYEQYF. The V and J genes are TRBV6-1 and TRBJ2-7; D may be TRBD1 (6 bases). CDR1 is MNHNS and CDR2 is SASEGT in the germline V gene. Trimming removed 4 bases from V and 4 bases from J, with 11 bases in between. The CDR3 is 13 amino acids.

V and J are TRBV7-2 and TRBJ2-3, with TRBD2 identical over 10 bases. The CDR3 runs 15 residues. Germline V gene lookup returns CDR1 SGHTA and CDR2 FQGNSA. After removal of 5 bases from V and 1 base from J, the junction contained 3 bases not matched to a gene. DNA of the CDR3: TGTGCCAGCAGCACCGGGACTAGCGGCACAGATACGCAGTATTTT. This encodes CASSTGTSGTDTQYF.